The rows below give T cell receptor beta chains drawn from one sample of a study of T cell responses to AZD1222 COVID-19 vaccine. The assay was immunoSEQ multiplex PCR, and TCRdb's table has in-frame clones only and misses some. The repertoire holds 90,000 to 120,000 clones, with 70% to 90% as singletons. This material consisted of peripheral blood, taken 28 days after the second AZD1222 dose. Receptors originate from an adult who received the AZD1222 COVID-19 vaccine. The CDR3 runs from the conserved cysteine through the conserved F or W. The order of the fields is D gene, J gene, V gene, clone size, CDR3 DNA, CDR3 protein. D genes are given only for firm matches. A clone size is listed for some rows: how often the clone was seen (once, few, many), or a class if it is expanded.

. TRBJ1-4 TRBV4-1 . TGCGCCAGCAGCCAAGATATGACCGGCCGGGAAAAACTGTTTTTT CASSQDMTGREKLFF
. TRBJ2-3 TRBV12-5 . TGTGCTAGTGGTTCAATCATCCGGGGCAGAAGCACAGATACGCAGTATTTT CASGSIIRGRSTDTQYF
. TRBJ2-1 TRBV19 . TGTGCCAGTAGTATCGCTGCCCACAATGAGCAGTTCTTC CASSIAAHNEQFF
TRBD1 TRBJ1-1 TRBV6-5 . TGTGCCAGCAGTCCCGGACAGGGGAGCGAGGCTTTCTTT CASSPGQGSEAFF
. TRBJ1-1 TRBV19 . TGTGCCAGTAGTATAGATTATGGGGATGAAGCTTTCTTT CASSIDYGDEAFF
. TRBJ1-2 TRBV28 . TGTGCCAGCAGTTTATGGGGTGGGTCTAACTATGGCTACACCTTC CASSLWGGSNYGYTF
. TRBJ1-1 TRBV19 once TGTGCCAGTAGTTCCCAGGGACTCAGGACTGAAGCTTTCTTT CASSSQGLRTEAFF
. TRBJ2-7 TRBV7-2 few TGTGCCAGCAGGCCGGGCGTAAGTCCCTACGAGCAGTACTTC CASRPGVSPYEQYF
. TRBJ1-5 TRBV4-1 . TGCGCCAGCAGCCAAGAGCGAGTGGGCCAGCCCCAGCATTTT CASSQERVGQPQHF
. TRBJ2-1 TRBV24-1 . TGTGCCACCAGTGATCCGGGGGACAGTACCTACAATGAGCAGTTCTTC CATSDPGDSTYNEQFF
. TRBJ1-1 TRBV10-3 . TGTGCCATCAGTGAGATCCCGGACATGAACACTGAAGCTTTCTTT CAISEIPDMNTEAFF
TRBD1 TRBJ2-6 TRBV2 . TGTGCCGGCGGACAGGGGGCTGGGGCCAACGTCCTGACTTTC CAGGQGAGANVLTF
TRBD2 TRBJ2-1 TRBV5-1 . TGCGCCAGCAGCTTGTTGGCTAGCGGGAGTAATGAGCAGTTCTTC CASSLLASGSNEQFF
TRBD1 TRBJ1-5 TRBV28 . TGTGCCAGCAGTTTCTTTTCTGCCTCGGACAGGGGTCAGCCCCAGCATTTT CASSFFSASDRGQPQHF
. TRBJ2-7 TRBV28 . TGTGCCAACCGGACGGTTTACGAGCAGTACTTC CANRTVYEQYF
TRBD1 TRBJ1-3 TRBV10-3 . TGTGCCATCAGCCTAGGGACAGGGGCTTCCGGAAACACCATATATTTT CAISLGTGASGNTIYF
. TRBJ1-1 TRBV29-1 . TGCAGCGTTATCAGGGTAGAAGGCACTGAAGCTTTCTTT CSVIRVEGTEAFF
TRBD2 TRBJ2-7 TRBV7-9 . TGTGCCAGCACCGAAACTAGCGGCTACGAGCAGTACTTC CASTETSGYEQYF
TRBD2 TRBJ2-2 TRBV5-1 . TGCGCCAGCAGCTTGGGGAACGGGAGGGCCTCCACCGGGGAGCTGTTTTTT CASSLGNGRASTGELFF
. TRBJ2-3 TRBV13 . TGTGCCAGCAGCTACCAGTCAGGGACTAGCACAGATACGCAGTATTTT CASSYQSGTSTDTQYF
. TRBJ1-1 TRBV27 once TGTGCCAGCAGTTTATCTATCCAGGGAGAAGCTTTCTTT CASSLSIQGEAFF
. TRBJ2-3 TRBV3-1/TRBV3-2 . TGTGCCAGCAGCCAAGCCGCAGATACGCAGTATTTT CASSQAADTQYF
. TRBJ2-2 TRBV19 . TGTGCCAGTAGTATTTTAGGAATATGGGACACCGGGGAGCTGTTTTTT CASSILGIWDTGELFF
TRBD1 TRBJ2-5 TRBV11-2 . TGTGCCAGCAGCCCATTTGGACAGGGAAAGACCCAGTACTTC CASSPFGQGKTQYF
. TRBJ1-5 TRBV4-3 . TGCGCCAGCAGCCAAGATGCGGGGACTCAGCCCCAGCATTTT CASSQDAGTQPQHF
TRBD1 TRBJ2-2 TRBV4-3 . TGCGCCAGCAGCCAATCTACAGGGGGCTACACCGGGGAGCTGTTTTTT CASSQSTGGYTGELFF
. TRBJ2-3 TRBV5-1 once TGCGCCAGCAGTTTCGACGGACGGACAGATACGCAGTATTTT CASSFDGRTDTQYF
TRBD1 TRBJ1-1 TRBV6-1 . TGTGCCAGCAGTGAAGAGGGACAGGGGGAAGCTTTCTTT CASSEEGQGEAFF
TRBD1 TRBJ1-4 TRBV28 . TGTGCCAGCAGGAGACAGGGACAAACTAATGAAAAACTGTTTTTT CASRRQGQTNEKLFF
. TRBJ1-2 TRBV6-5 . TGTGCCAGCAGTTACGAAGCGGGATCCTTTGGCTACACCTTC CASSYEAGSFGYTF
. TRBJ1-5 TRBV6-1 . TGTGCCAGCAGTGAAGCGTGGGGTCCTCAGCCCCAGCATTTT CASSEAWGPQPQHF
. TRBJ1-6 TRBV9 . TGTGCCAGCAGCCCAACAGCAGGGAGAGGCCATAATTCACCCCTCCACTTT CASSPTAGRGHNSPLHF
. TRBJ1-2 TRBV4-1 . TGCGCCAGCAGCCGCGAAATACAAGCCGACTATGGCTACACCTTC CASSREIQADYGYTF
. TRBJ1-3 TRBV7-9 . TGTGCCAGCAGCTCCATCCCGGGACGGCCGAGCTCTGGAAACACCATATATTTT CASSSIPGRPSSGNTIYF
TRBD2 TRBJ2-1 TRBV4-1 . TGCGCCAGCAGCCAGAGGAGCGGGAGTCTATACAATGAGCAGTTCTTC CASSQRSGSLYNEQFF
. TRBJ1-6 TRBV5-1 . TGCGCCAGCAGCTTTCCAGGGTCCGATTCACCCCTCCACTTT CASSFPGSDSPLHF
TRBD2 TRBJ2-4 TRBV7-8 . TGTGCCAGCAGCTCCACCTCGGCGGGAGTAAAAAACATTCAGTACTTC CASSSTSAGVKNIQYF
TRBD2 TRBJ2-7 TRBV15 . TGTGCCACCAGCAAGGCTAGCGGGAGTTATGAGCAGTACTTC CATSKASGSYEQYF